This TCR beta chain appears in the sequencing data of a study of T cell responses to AZD1222 COVID-19 vaccine. Study at large: Second doses that came at about 4 or about 12 weeks were put together.

This CDR3 region has 13 residues. V was pared by 6 bases and J by 6 bases, with 6 bases of the junction left unmatched. CDR1 LGHDT and CDR2 YNNKEL come from the germline V gene (reference sequence). Concerning this clone: What it recognizes is unknown.

This table comes from immunoSEQ multiplex PCR, and its TCRdb copy is limited to in-frame clones, with some not included. The data contain 80,000 or so clones, around 90% of them singletons. Study findings and constraints: Increased Spike-specific TCR breadth and depth were observed after two AZD1222 doses. Reportedly, close to half of spike-specific TCRs are directed against unmutated variant regions. Possibly, clonal diversity was underestimated; donors were largely white British and included more females.

Sequences were derived from peripheral blood, sampled on day 0 of AZD1222 vaccination. The V gene is TRBV3-1 (or the pseudogene TRBV3-2), the J gene TRBJ1-1, with 8 bases that match TRBD1. The TCR comes from an adult in good health. The CDR3 DNA sequence: TGTGCCAGCAGTCCAAAGACAGGGGCTGAAGCTTTCTTT. Its translation: CASSPKTGAEAFF.